This entry describes one T cell receptor (beta chain). Its specificity is unknown. Germline loops: CDR1 LGHNT, CDR2 FRNRAP. The CDR3 is 15 amino acids. The sample belongs to a study of CXCR3-negative and CXCR3-positive naive CD8 T cells. UMI-labeled 5' RACE TRB cDNA libraries were prepared from the cells. TCRdb re-called the 5' RACE reads; every CDR3 protein appears as one record, without DNA. Its listing shows roughly 59,000 distinct CDR3 sequences. Study findings and constraints: Each naive subset displayed comparably high diversity, whereas memory CD8+ cells displayed much lower diversity. Naive cells that were CXCR3-positive had more hydrophobic TRB CDR3s (compared with CXCR3-negative naive cells). Within a donor, both naive subsets shared TRBV-TRBJ usage, unlike memory cells.

Researchers reported sorting every CD8+ T cell subset in triplicate, 300,000 cells per sort. Naive CD8+ T cells carried a CD45RO-CCR7+CD27+CD95- phenotype. The sample was naive CXCR3+ CD8+ T cells from blood. This sample's subset: CD45RO-CCR7+CD27+CD95- naive CD8+ T cells expressing CXCR3 (TNR3+). This chain uses TRBV12-5 with TRBJ2-7; lacking DNA, the TRBD1 call made by TCRdb goes unchecked. The sequence came from a human donor in good health. Some clones in this sample may be carry-over from other donors' samples. The CDR3 here is CASGLVGGERVEQYF.